Sequencing of this T cell receptor beta chain was carried out in a study of regulatory T cells in long-lasting Graves disease (dated by TCRdb to the early 2020s). Regarding the study in general: Persistent Graves' disease meant more than 5 years of antithyroid drug treatment with TSH receptor autoantibodies that stayed positive. This study used TCR sequencing and RNA sequencing of peripheral blood to compare persistent Graves' disease patients against newly diagnosed Graves' disease patients. The study was registered as a clinical trial and conducted in China. A total of roughly 33 samples underwent TCR sequencing: some 13 from persistent and around 20 from newly diagnosed Graves' disease patients. In the clinical cohort, patients with persistent Graves' disease had used antithyroid drugs for an average of around ten years.

CDR1 SQVTM and CDR2 ANQGSEA were looked up in the germline V gene. Measured from the cysteine to the phenylalanine, the CDR3 is 13 residues long. Of all the DNA, just the CDR3 is kept, 39 bases in frame from base 1. The germline ends are 12 bases apart after V is trimmed by 2 bases and J by 4 bases. The sample's time point label, in plain terms: persistent/refractory GD, antithyroid drugs over 5 years with positive TRAb. For both TCR sequencing and RNA sequencing, RNA was extracted from PBMCs using TRIzol. The diagnosis of Graves' disease followed American Thyroid Association guidelines. Patients for the study were recruited at an endocrinology department in Xi'an, China. Each patient gave about 8.1 milliliters of peripheral blood, collected in an EDTA anticoagulant tube. PBMCs were isolated by Ficoll Paque Plus density gradient separation without further T cell sorting. An Agilent 2100 Bioanalyzer and agarose gel were used to check RNA quality, and a NanoDrop 2000 was used to measure RNA concentration.

Paper-wide results and their limitations: Peripheral blood alone was examined, since thyroid tissue, which constituted the primary lesion, could not be accessed. Only the TCR beta chain was sequenced and analyzed. Compared with newly diagnosed patients, persistent Graves' disease patients had lower TCR Shannon entropy and fewer highly expanded clones, which suggests clonal expansion. Persistent disease showed preferential use of TRBV28, TRBJ1-2 and TRBJ2-5, whereas newly diagnosed disease favored TRBV20-1 and TRBJ2-1. The authors acknowledged the small sample size as a limitation that may reduce accuracy. Persistent patients shared more public clonotypes among themselves (around 2,500) than newly diagnosed patients did (more than 950).

The library came from multiplex PCR. TCRdb lists the instrument as Illumina HiSeq 4000. CDR3 regions were amplified by Arm-PCR with iRepertoire HTBI primers to construct TCR beta libraries. Before sequencing, the PCR products underwent gel purification. The authors processed their data as follows. Gene usage analysis of CDR3 amino acid clonotypes relied on the approximately 60 TRBV and about 15 TRBJ segments identified across samples. Filtered high-quality paired reads were merged into contigs using COPE and FqMerger. BLAST was used to align contigs to IMGT TRBV, TRBD and TRBJ reference genes, and CDR3 was defined according to IMGT. Any clonotype with a frequency above 0.1% was counted as a highly expanded clone. Shannon entropy served as the measure of repertoire diversity, while the Gini coefficient captured V-J evenness. Public clonotypes were defined as clonotypes shared by more than one individual. TCRdb applied fastp at Q25 and MiXCR to the public reads, then kept only in-frame beta chains. Each record represents a unique CDR3 protein, reported with the most common genes and DNA among its rows. The V and J calls shown here were made by TCRdb, not taken from the authors' results. This sample is represented by hundreds of thousands of distinct CDR3 sequences; around 20% of them were singletons. The ten biggest clones cover over 7.5% of the sample.

Details on this clonotype: Its binding antigen is unknown. No base-level quality is on record; no much larger clone is a single base apart.

The receptor chain draws on TRBV29-1 and TRBJ2-7; a tentative D call is TRBD1 (6 bases match). This clonotype was sampled from a female donor with Graves disease. Sequences were derived from peripheral blood mononuclear cells (PBMCs), sampled when the disease was refractory, from a patient treated with antithyroid drugs. The DNA is as follows: TGCAGCGTTGAAAAGGGGGACGAATACGAGCAGTACTTC. Its protein product is CSVEKGDEYEQYF.